The clone carrying this TCR beta chain was counted between two and nine times. Genes here carry mouse names. The DNA ends 4 residues before the CDR3 does, and the rest of the CDR3 is filled in from the germline J gene. The CDR3 runs 14 residues. The V gene's germline CDR1 is NSHNY and CDR2 SYGAGN. V shed 5 bases and J 3 bases; nucleotides not matched to a gene: 7. This entry is derived from a study of CD8+ T cells in alopecia areata. Pooled cutaneous lymph node cells were sorted using CD4, CD8alpha, NKG2D, NKG2ACE and other markers. Extracted RNA was reverse transcribed into cDNA, the sequencing template. Data came from immunoSEQ multiplex PCR; TCRdb stores just in-frame clones and leaves some out. The table lists about 270,000 clones, with no singletons.

The V and J genes are TRBV13-1 and TRBJ1-2, with TRBD1 matching 7 bases. The sequenced sample consisted of CD4+ T cells sorted from a lymph node. The sequence derives from a C3H/HeJ mouse with alopecia areata. For the strain, the MHC haplotype given is H2-k. CDR3 amino acids: CASRRQGGDSDYTF. CDR3 DNA (partial): TGTGCCAGCAGAAGACAGGGAGGGGACTCC.